The rows below give T cell receptor beta chains drawn from one sample of a study of blood T cell repertoires in COVID-19. The data were produced by immunoSEQ multiplex PCR, yet TCRdb's version contains in-frame clones alone and is incomplete. The sample has approximately 200,000 clones; 70% to 90% are singletons. The sequenced sample consisted of peripheral blood. These TCRs come from a man aged 55 to 70 with acute or convalescent COVID-19. CDR3s include the opening cysteine and the closing phenylalanine or tryptophan. The D gene is left open where the match is weak. Clone size is stated in some rows and not others, as once, few, many or a class when expanded.

CDR3nt | CDR3aa | j_gene | v_gene | abundance | d_gene
TGTGCCAGCAGCCGGGACAGGGGGCAAACAAACATTCAGTACTTC | CASSRDRGQTNIQYF | TRBJ2-4 | TRBV5-4 | NA | TRBD1
TGTGCCAGCAGCTCGGGTAGCGGGAGTGGTGCAGATACGCAGTATTTT | CASSSGSGSGADTQYF | TRBJ2-3 | TRBV7-9 | NA | TRBD2
TGTGCCAGCATGCCGACGGGTGCGAACACTGAAGCTTTCTTT | CASMPTGANTEAFF | TRBJ1-1 | TRBV3-1/TRBV3-2 | NA | NA
TGTGCCAGCGGTCGTACACCCGGGACAGGGGATTCACCCCTCCACTTT | CASGRTPGTGDSPLHF | TRBJ1-6 | TRBV4-2 | NA | TRBD1
TGTGCCAGCAGCTTAGCGGGAGCCGGGGAGCTGTTTTTT | CASSLAGAGELFF | TRBJ2-2 | TRBV11-2 | NA | NA
TGTGCCAGCAGCTTGGCCGGGGCTGGAAACACCATATATTTT | CASSLAGAGNTIYF | TRBJ1-3 | TRBV5-6 | NA | NA
TGTGCCAGCAGCTTAGGACGTCCGGGGTTGGCCTTCCAAAAACTGTTTTTT | CASSLGRPGLAFQKLFF | TRBJ1-4 | TRBV7-9 | NA | NA
TGTGCCAGCAGTCCGGGACAGAACAGGGCGGGCTATGGCTACACCTTC | CASSPGQNRAGYGYTF | TRBJ1-2 | TRBV5-4 | NA | TRBD1
TGTGCCAGCAAATCCGGGACTAGCGGTACCTCCTCCTACAATGAGCAGTTCTTC | CASKSGTSGTSSYNEQFF | TRBJ2-1 | TRBV2 | NA | TRBD2
TGTGCCAGCAGTTTCCGCGGGGCTTCTGGAAACACCATATATTTT | CASSFRGASGNTIYF | TRBJ1-3 | TRBV27 | NA | NA
TGTGCCAGCAGCTTAGCGGGGCGACAGGGCACTGAAGCTTTCTTT | CASSLAGRQGTEAFF | TRBJ1-1 | TRBV7-9 | few | TRBD1